This passage covers 12 T cell receptor beta chains from one sample sequenced in a study of sequential checkpoint blockade in melanoma. Sequenced by immunoSEQ multiplex PCR; TCRdb stores in-frame clones only, minus some. Of 12,000 or so clones listed, about 79% are singletons. Treatment in this sample: randomized to nivolumab then ipilimumab (arm A) or the reverse (arm B). Sequencing used CD8+ T cells sorted from blood (inferred from file names), obtained from a patient given nivolumab and ipilimumab in sequence. Source of these receptors: a human donor with melanoma.

This clone rates as medium-sized (0.01 to 0.1%). The chain is built from TRBV9 and TRBJ2-1, with D uncertain. Germline V CDR1 and CDR2: SGDLS, YYNGEE. The V and J ends lost 4 bases and 6 bases respectively, with 11 bases between them. The CDR3 has 13 residues. Here the CDR3 DNA reads TGTGCCAGCAGCATCGAAACGGTCAATGAGCAGTTCTTC. It codes for CASSIETVNEQFF.

V is TRBV5-4 and J is TRBJ1-6; TRBD1 agrees at 9 bases. Germline V gene data show CDR1 as SGHNT and CDR2 as YYREEE (reference sequence). This CDR3 is 14 amino acids long. V gave up 2 bases and J gave up 7 bases; unmatched junction bases: 1. The CDR3, as DNA: TGTGCCAGCAGCTTCGGACAGGGGAATTCACCCCTCCACTTT. Its translation: CASSFGQGNSPLHF.

Written as DNA, the CDR3 is TGTGCCAGCAGACTCGGGGTGGGACAGACTAATGAAAAACTGTTTTTT. It specifies CASRLGVGQTNEKLFF. V usage is TRBV28 and J usage is TRBJ1-4, with 7 bases lining up with TRBD1. From germline, CDR1 is MDHEN and CDR2 SYDVKM. The CDR3 consists of 16 residues. V trimming: 6 bases; J trimming: 2 bases; junction bases outside the gene matches: 9.

CDR3 region: CASSWSAGTKNTGELFF. DNA of the CDR3: TGTGCCAGCAGTTGGTCCGCCGGGACTAAGAACACCGGGGAGCTGTTTTTT. The rearrangement links TRBV27 to TRBJ2-2; 7 bases line up with TRBD2. The CDR3 has 17 residues. Germline V gene data show CDR1 as MNHEY and CDR2 as SMNVEV (reference sequence). After removal of 4 bases from V and 1 base from J, the junction contained 9 bases not matched to a gene.

A word on this clone: The same CDR3 can be traced to other DNA sequences in this sample. The V and J genes are TRBV28 and TRBJ2-3; 8 nucleotides line up with TRBD1. The V segment lost 6 bases and the J segment 2 bases; nucleotides outside the gene matches: 7. The CDR3 consists of 15 residues. Germline V gene sequence: CDR1 MDHEN, CDR2 SYDVKM. The CDR3 DNA is TGTGCCAGCAGAATTCGACAGGGGCCCACAGATACGCAGTATTTT. Translating gives CASRIRQGPTDTQYF.

The chain uses TRBV2 and TRBJ1-5; D is unclear. Germline CDR1 SNHLY, CDR2 FYNNEI. V lost 4 bases, J lost 0 bases, and 28 bases lay in between. CDR3 length: 21 amino acids. Here the CDR3 reads CASSVSARGHGVENSNQPQHF. Written as DNA, the CDR3 is TGTGCCAGCAGTGTGTCCGCGCGAGGGCATGGGGTAGAGAATAGCAATCAGCCCCAGCATTTT. The variable domain in full, with the rest retrieved from reference TRBV2 and TRBJ1-5, is EPEVTQTPSHQVTQMGQEVILRCVPISNHLYFYWYRQILGQKVEFLVSFYNNEISEKSEIFDDQFSVERPDGSNFTLKIRSTKLEDSAMYFCASSVSARGHGVENSNQPQHFGDGTRLSIL.

This clone was detected once. The DNA for the CDR3 is TGTGCCAGCAGTCCGGGACTAGCCGCTTCCCAGACCCAGTACTTC. It is translated as CASSPGLAASQTQYF. The V gene is TRBV28, the J gene TRBJ2-5, with 9 bases fitting TRBD2. This CDR3 contains 15 residues. In germline, CDR1 is MDHEN, CDR2 SYDVKM. The J segment lost 6 bases and the V segment lost 5 bases, leaving 10 bases of the junction unmatched.

Only one count was recorded for this clone. This sequence joins TRBV2 and TRBJ1-2; the D gene is possibly TRBD1 (5 bases). CDR1 is SNHLY, CDR2 FYNNEI, per germline. There are 14 residues in the CDR3. V was pared by 8 bases and J by 2 bases, with 15 bases between. The CDR3 sequence is CASVTTAENYGYTF. Written as DNA, the CDR3 is TGTGCCAGCGTTACGACAGCCGAGAACTATGGCTACACCTTC.

The rearrangement uses TRBV28 and TRBJ2-7; 7 bases agree with TRBD2. Trimming cost V 8 bases and J 6 bases; bases outside gene matches: 22. Germline V gene lookup returns CDR1 MDHEN and CDR2 SYDVKM. The CDR3 is 17 residues long. CDR3 in amino acids: CASRWGGSQGEAREQYF. For the CDR3, the DNA is TGTGCCAGCCGATGGGGGGGAAGTCAGGGTGAAGCGCGCGAGCAGTACTTC.

Only a few counts were recorded for this clone. The V call is TRBV6-6, the J call TRBJ2-1, with D unclear. The CDR3 contains 13 residues. Trimming cost V 7 bases and J 5 bases, with 12 bases left between them. Germline CDR1 and CDR2: MNHNY and SVGAGI (reference sequence). The CDR3 reads CASTNRRDNEQFF. In nucleotides, the CDR3 is TGTGCCAGCACTAACAGACGCGACAATGAGCAGTTCTTC.

The chain uses TRBV19 and TRBJ2-5; TRBD2 matches 7 bases. J lost 6 bases, V lost 4 bases, and 11 bases had no gene match. The germline V gene encodes CDR1 LNHDA and CDR2 SQIVND (reference sequence). The CDR3 loop spans 15 amino acids. CDR3 DNA sequence: TGTGCCAGTAGTACAGACGCGGGGGAGGACAAGACCCAGTACTTC. Encoded protein: CASSTDAGEDKTQYF.

The chain is built from TRBV27 and TRBJ2-5, with D tentatively TRBD2 (5 bases). Looked up from germline, CDR1 is MNHEY and CDR2 is SMNVEV (reference sequence). The CDR3 has 11 amino acids. Trimming cost V 2 bases and J 7 bases, with 5 bases left between them. CDR3 in DNA: TGTGCCAGCAGTTTAAGCGGGACCCAGTACTTC. Translation: CASSLSGTQYF.